The 20 T cell receptor beta chains presented below share a single source sample, sequenced in a study of T cells expressing NK-cell markers. One entry per CDR3 protein, without DNA, is what TCRdb gives after re-calling the 5' RACE reads. The sample totals roughly 420,000 distinct CDR3 sequences. Material: blood T cells: a sorted CD56 or NKG2C T cell subset, CD4+ or CD8+ T cells, or bulk PBMC T cells (not recorded which). These receptors were collected from a woman aged 18 to 75 in good health.

The V gene is TRBV19, the J gene TRBJ2-5; TCRdb outputs TRBD1, but without DNA this stays unchecked. The CDR3 runs 14 residues. Germline CDR1 and CDR2: LNHDA and SQIVND (reference sequence). This CDR3 is CASTRTGMRETQYF.

The rearrangement joins TRBV7-2 to TRBJ2-1; TCRdb's D call of TRBD2 is untestable without DNA. Germline V gene lookup returns CDR1 SGHTA and CDR2 FQGNSA. CDR3 length: 17 residues. CDR3 loop: CASSLVAGILSYNEQFF.

CDR3: CASSLRGSPFYEQYF. V usage is TRBV27 and J usage is TRBJ2-7; TCRdb calls TRBD2, which cannot be checked without DNA. The length of the CDR3 is 15 residues. The germline V gene encodes CDR1 MNHEY and CDR2 SMNVEV (reference sequence).

This chain connects TRBV29-1 to TRBJ2-1; TCRdb gives TRBD1 as the D gene, but with no DNA this cannot be confirmed. Germline-derived CDR1 and CDR2 are SQVTM and ANQGSEA. This CDR3 has 14 residues. CDR3 sequence: CSGKDRAGYNEQFF.

This chain uses TRBV10-3 with TRBJ1-5. Germline lookup yields CDR1 ENHRY and CDR2 SYGVKD. The CDR3 totals 13 residues. Here the CDR3 reads CAIKGTLNQPQHF.

This chain connects TRBV12-3 or TRBV12-4 to TRBJ2-2. This CDR3 is built from 14 residues. CDR3 amino acids: CASSWLRNTGELFF.

The V call is TRBV7-9, the J call TRBJ1-3. Germline V CDR1 and CDR2: SEHNR, FQNEAQ (reference sequence). The CDR3 has 13 residues. The CDR3 sequence is CASSFHSGNTIYF.

The chain carries TRBV14 and TRBJ2-7; there is no DNA to check the TCRdb D call of TRBD2. The germline V gene encodes CDR1 SGHDN and CDR2 FVKESK. The CDR3 runs 16 residues. The CDR3 protein is CASSQTNLAGVYEQYF.

V is TRBV9 and J is TRBJ1-5; the TCRdb call, TRBD1, lacks DNA for checking. CDR1 and CDR2 (germline): SGDLS, YYNGEE. CDR3 length: 15 residues. CDR3 in amino acids: CASSAGGNSNQPQHF.

The V gene is TRBV12-3 or TRBV12-4, the J gene TRBJ2-2. The CDR3 runs to 17 residues. The CDR3 loop reads CASSFGLFEGNTGELFF.

J is TRBJ1-1 and V is TRBV4-3. The CDR3 consists of 13 residues. Germline lookup yields CDR1 LGHNA and CDR2 YSLEER. The CDR3 sequence is CASSQDGETEAFF.

The V call is TRBV7-9, the J call TRBJ2-3; lacking DNA, the TRBD1 call made by TCRdb goes unchecked. Germline lookup yields CDR1 SEHNR and CDR2 FQNEAQ (reference sequence). The CDR3 loop spans 16 amino acids. This CDR3 reads CASSRSLALRGDTQYF.

J is TRBJ1-5 and V is TRBV6-1; TCRdb outputs TRBD1, but without DNA this stays unchecked. There are 13 residues in the CDR3. The germline V gene has CDR1 MNHNS and CDR2 SASEGT. The CDR3 region is CASSEIGGQPQHF.

The V gene is TRBV11-2, the J gene TRBJ1-3; absent DNA, TCRdb's TRBD1 call cannot be checked. Germline V gives CDR1 SGHAT, CDR2 FQNNGV. The CDR3 totals 16 residues. The CDR3 loop is CASSSSIGTAGNTIYF.

This chain links TRBV12-3 or TRBV12-4 with TRBJ1-4. This CDR3 spans 14 amino acids. The chain's CDR3 is CASSKGGTNEKLFF.

This chain connects TRBV6-2 or TRBV6-3 to TRBJ1-1. The germline CDR1 and CDR2 sequences are MNHEY and SVGEGT. The CDR3 is 15 residues long. The CDR3 region is CASTLQSGWGTEAFF.

The chain is built from TRBV6-5 and TRBJ2-2; there is no DNA to check the TCRdb D call of TRBD1. Germline CDR1 is MNHEY and CDR2 is SVGAGI. This CDR3 spans 15 amino acids. CDR3 protein: CASSYTGANTGELFF.

The CDR3 spells CASSRGGGVAEKLFF. The rearrangement joins TRBV4-3 to TRBJ1-4; TCRdb indicates TRBD1, and absent DNA this call remains unverified. CDR1 LGHNA and CDR2 YSLEER come from the germline V gene. The CDR3 has 15 residues.

The genes are TRBV12-3 or TRBV12-4 and TRBJ2-5; TCRdb's D call, TRBD2, is unchecked because there is no DNA. CDR3 length: 15 amino acids. CDR3 residues: CASSFLAGVQETQYF.

The V and J genes are TRBV20-1 and TRBJ2-2; TCRdb indicates TRBD2, and absent DNA this call remains unverified. The germline CDR1 and CDR2 sequences are DFQATT and SNEGSKA (reference sequence). This CDR3 is 15 amino acids long. The CDR3 spells CSARAFAGGSGELFF.